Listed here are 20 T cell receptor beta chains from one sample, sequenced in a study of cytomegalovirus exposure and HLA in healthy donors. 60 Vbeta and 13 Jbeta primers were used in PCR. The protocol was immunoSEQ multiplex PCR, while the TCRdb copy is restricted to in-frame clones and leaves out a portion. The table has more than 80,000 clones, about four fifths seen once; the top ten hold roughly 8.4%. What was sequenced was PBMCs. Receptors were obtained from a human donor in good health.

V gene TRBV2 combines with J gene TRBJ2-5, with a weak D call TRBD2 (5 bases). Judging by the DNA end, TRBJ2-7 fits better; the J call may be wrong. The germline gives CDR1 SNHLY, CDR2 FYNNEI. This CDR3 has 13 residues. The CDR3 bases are TGTGCCACCTCGACTATTGCCTCCTACGAGCAGTACTTC. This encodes CATSTIASYEQYF.

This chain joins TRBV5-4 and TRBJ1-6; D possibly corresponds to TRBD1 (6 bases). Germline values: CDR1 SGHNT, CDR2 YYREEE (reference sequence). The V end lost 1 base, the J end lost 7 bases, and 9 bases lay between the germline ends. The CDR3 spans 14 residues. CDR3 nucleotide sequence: TGTGCCAGCAGCTTGCTGCAGGGGAATTCACCCCTCCACTTT. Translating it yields CASSLLQGNSPLHF.

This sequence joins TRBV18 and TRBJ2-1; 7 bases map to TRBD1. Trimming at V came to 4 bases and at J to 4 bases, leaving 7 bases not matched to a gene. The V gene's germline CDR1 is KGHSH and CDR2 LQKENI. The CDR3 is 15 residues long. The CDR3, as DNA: TGTGCCAGCTCACTAAGGACAGGAGAATACAATGAGCAGTTCTTC. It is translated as CASSLRTGEYNEQFF.

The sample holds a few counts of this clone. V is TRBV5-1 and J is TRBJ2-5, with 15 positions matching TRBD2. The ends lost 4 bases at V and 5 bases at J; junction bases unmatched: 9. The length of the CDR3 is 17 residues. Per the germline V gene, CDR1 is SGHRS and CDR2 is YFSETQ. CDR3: CASSTGLAGGRVETQYF. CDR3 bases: TGCGCCAGCAGCACCGGACTAGCGGGGGGGCGAGTGGAGACCCAGTACTTC.

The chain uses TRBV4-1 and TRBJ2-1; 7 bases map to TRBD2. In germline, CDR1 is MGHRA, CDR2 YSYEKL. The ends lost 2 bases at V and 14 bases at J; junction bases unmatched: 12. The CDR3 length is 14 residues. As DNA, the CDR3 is TGCGCCAGCAGCCAATTGAATCGACTAGCTGGGGAGTTCTTC. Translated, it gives CASSQLNRLAGEFF.

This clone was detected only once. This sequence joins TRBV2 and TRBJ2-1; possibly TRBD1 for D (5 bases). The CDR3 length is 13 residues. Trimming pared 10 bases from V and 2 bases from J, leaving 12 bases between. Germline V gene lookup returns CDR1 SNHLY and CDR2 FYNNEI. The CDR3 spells CANRDSTYNEQFF. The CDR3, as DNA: TGTGCCAACAGAGACAGCACCTACAATGAGCAGTTCTTC.

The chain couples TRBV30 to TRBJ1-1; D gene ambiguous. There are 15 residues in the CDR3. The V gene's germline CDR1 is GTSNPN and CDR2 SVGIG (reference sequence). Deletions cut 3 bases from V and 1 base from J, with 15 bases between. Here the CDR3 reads CAWSVPTTRNTEAFF. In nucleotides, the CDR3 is TGTGCCTGGAGCGTCCCGACTACCCGGAACACTGAAGCTTTCTTT.

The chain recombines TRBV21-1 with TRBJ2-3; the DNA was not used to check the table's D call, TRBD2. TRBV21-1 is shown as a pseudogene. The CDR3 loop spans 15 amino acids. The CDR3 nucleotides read TGTGCCAGCAGCAACCGACTAGCGGGGCTAGATACGCAGTATTTT. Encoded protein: CASSNRLAGLDTQYF.

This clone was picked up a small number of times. CDR3 DNA: TGTGCCAGCAGCGATAATACAGGGGGGGGTTACGAGCAGTACTTC. It yields the protein CASSDNTGGGYEQYF. The gene calls are TRBV5-6 and TRBJ2-7; D might be TRBD1 (8 bases). The germline gives CDR1 SGHDT, CDR2 YYEEEE. The CDR3 length is 15 residues. Trimming left V 4 bases short and J 4 bases short, with 18 bases between.

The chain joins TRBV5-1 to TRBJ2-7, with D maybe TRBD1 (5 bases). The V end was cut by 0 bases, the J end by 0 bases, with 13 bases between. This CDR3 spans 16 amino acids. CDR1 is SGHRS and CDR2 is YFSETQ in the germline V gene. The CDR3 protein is CASSLGPGQSSYEQYF. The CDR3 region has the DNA TGCGCCAGCAGCTTGGGCCCAGGACAAAGCTCCTACGAGCAGTACTTC.

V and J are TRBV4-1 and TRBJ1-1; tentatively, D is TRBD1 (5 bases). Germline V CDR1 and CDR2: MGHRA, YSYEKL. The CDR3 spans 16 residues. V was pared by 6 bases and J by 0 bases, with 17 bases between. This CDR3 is CASSHTGGGLNTEAFF. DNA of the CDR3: TGCGCCAGCAGTCACACGGGGGGAGGACTGAACACTGAAGCTTTCTTT.

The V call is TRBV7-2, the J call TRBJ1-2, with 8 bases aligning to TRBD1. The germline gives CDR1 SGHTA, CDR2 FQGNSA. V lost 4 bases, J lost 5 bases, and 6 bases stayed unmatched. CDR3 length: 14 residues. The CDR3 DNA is TGTGCCAGCAGCTCGGACAGGGCGGGATATGGCTACACCTTC. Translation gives CASSSDRAGYGYTF.

The CDR3 is CASSLNRGYTGELFF. As DNA, the CDR3 is TGTGCCAGCAGCTTGAACAGGGGATATACCGGGGAGCTGTTTTTT. The V and J genes are TRBV5-6 and TRBJ2-2; 7 nucleotides line up with TRBD1. The trim removed 1 base at V and 5 bases at J, leaving 5 bases unmatched. Germline loops: CDR1 SGHDT, CDR2 YYEEEE. The CDR3 contains 15 residues.

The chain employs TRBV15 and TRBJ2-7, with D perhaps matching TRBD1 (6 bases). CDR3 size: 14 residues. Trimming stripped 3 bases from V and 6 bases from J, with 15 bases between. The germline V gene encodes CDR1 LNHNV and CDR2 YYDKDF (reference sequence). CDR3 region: CATSRGTTGREQYF. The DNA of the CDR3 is TGTGCCACCAGCAGGGGGACGACAGGACGCGAGCAGTACTTC. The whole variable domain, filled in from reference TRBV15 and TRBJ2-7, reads DAMVIQNPRYQVTQFGKPVTLSCSQTLNHNVMYWYQQKSSQAPKLLFHYYDKDFNNEADTPDNFQSRRPNTSFCFLDIRSPGLGDTAMYLCATSRGTTGREQYFGPGTRLTVT.

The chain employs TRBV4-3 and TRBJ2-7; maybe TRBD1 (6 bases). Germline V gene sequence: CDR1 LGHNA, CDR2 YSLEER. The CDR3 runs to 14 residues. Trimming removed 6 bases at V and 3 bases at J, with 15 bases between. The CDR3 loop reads CASSPQGMGYEQYF. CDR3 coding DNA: TGCGCCAGCAGTCCACAGGGTATGGGCTACGAGCAGTACTTC.

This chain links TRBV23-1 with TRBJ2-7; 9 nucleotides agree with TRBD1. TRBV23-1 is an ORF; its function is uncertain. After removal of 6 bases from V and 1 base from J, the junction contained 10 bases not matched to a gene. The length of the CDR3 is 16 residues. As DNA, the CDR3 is TGCGCCAGCAGCCACTCGCCGGGACAGGGATCCTACGAGCAGTACTTC. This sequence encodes CASSHSPGQGSYEQYF.

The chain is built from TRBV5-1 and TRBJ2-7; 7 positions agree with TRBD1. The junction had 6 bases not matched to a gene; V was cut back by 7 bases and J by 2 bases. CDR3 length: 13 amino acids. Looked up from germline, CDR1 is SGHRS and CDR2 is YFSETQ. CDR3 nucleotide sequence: TGCGCCAGCCAAAGGGACAGTACCTACGAGCAGTACTTC. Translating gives CASQRDSTYEQYF.

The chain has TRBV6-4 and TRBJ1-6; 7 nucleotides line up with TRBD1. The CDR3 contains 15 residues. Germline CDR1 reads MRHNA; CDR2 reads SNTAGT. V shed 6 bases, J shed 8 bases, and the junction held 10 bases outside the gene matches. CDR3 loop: CASSSGTAAYSPLHF. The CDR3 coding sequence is TGTGCCAGCAGCTCCGGGACAGCTGCTTATTCACCCCTCCACTTT.

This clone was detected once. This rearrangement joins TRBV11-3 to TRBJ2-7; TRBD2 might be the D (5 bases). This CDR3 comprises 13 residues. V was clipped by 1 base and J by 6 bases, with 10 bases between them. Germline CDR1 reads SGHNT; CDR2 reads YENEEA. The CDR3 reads CASSLVLGSEQYF. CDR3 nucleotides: TGTGCCAGCAGCTTAGTGTTAGGGAGCGAGCAGTACTTC.

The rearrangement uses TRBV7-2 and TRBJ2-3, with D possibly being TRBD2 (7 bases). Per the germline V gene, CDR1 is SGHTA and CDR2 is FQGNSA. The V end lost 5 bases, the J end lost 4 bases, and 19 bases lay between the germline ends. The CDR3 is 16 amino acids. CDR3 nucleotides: TGTGCCAGCAGCCCTAGGGGGGCGGGAGTGGCAGATACGCAGTATTTT. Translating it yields CASSPRGAGVADTQYF.